One and the same sample provided the 6 T cell receptor beta chains below, sequenced in a study of T-cell memory formation after mild COVID-19. TCRdb recomputed calls from the 5' RACE reads with MiXCR, one row per CDR3 protein. The data hold roughly 280,000 distinct CDR3 sequences, with over 7% observed a single time. Sequenced sample: PBMCs or a T cell subset sorted from them (not recorded which). The receptors here all came from a young man who had mild COVID-19 (a few samples of this study predate the infection). Cell type and time point are not known.

V usage is TRBV19 and J usage is TRBJ1-1; D not certain. The CDR3 spans 13 residues. The V end lost 0 bases, the J end lost 11 bases, and 13 bases lay between the germline ends. The V gene's germline CDR1 is LNHDA and CDR2 SQIVND (reference sequence). The CDR3 nucleotides read TGTGCCAGTAGTATAGATTACGGGCATACGGCTTTCTTT. It codes for CASSIDYGHTAFF.

This clonotype occurred many times. The chain employs TRBV5-1 and TRBJ2-4; D may match TRBD1 or TRBD2 (5 bases each). There are 15 residues in the CDR3. Germline CDR1 SGHRS, CDR2 YFSETQ. V was shortened by 3 bases and J by 6 bases, with 16 bases between the two germline ends. As DNA, the CDR3 is TGCGCCAGCAGCTCAGAGGGGCGAGCCGGAAACATTCAGTACTTC. Its translation: CASSSEGRAGNIQYF.

There are a few counts of this clonotype. The chain employs TRBV20-1 and TRBJ1-1, with a tentative D call TRBD1 (5 bases). The CDR3 is made up of 12 amino acids. V lost 4 bases, J lost 3 bases, and 9 bases lay in between. Looked up from germline, CDR1 is DFQATT and CDR2 is SNEGSKA (reference sequence). In DNA form, the CDR3 reads TGCAGTGCTACGGGGGTCTACACTGAAGCTTTCTTT. Translation: CSATGVYTEAFF.

The chain joins TRBV2 to TRBJ2-3, with a possible D match to TRBD1 (5 bases). This CDR3 contains 15 residues. Trimming pared 3 bases from V and 1 base from J, leaving 11 bases between. The germline gives CDR1 SNHLY, CDR2 FYNNEI. CDR3 DNA: TGTGCCAGCAGTGATGTAGGGGCGGGCACAGATACGCAGTATTTT. Amino acid sequence: CASSDVGAGTDTQYF.

This clonotype appeared many times. The chain uses TRBV20-1 and TRBJ2-1; D uncertain. Germline assignment: CDR1 DFQATT and CDR2 SNEGSKA (reference sequence). V gave up 5 bases and J gave up 8 bases, with 13 bases separating them. The CDR3 runs to 12 residues. This CDR3 is CSASTSADEQFF. CDR3 in DNA: TGCAGTGCTTCGACCTCAGCCGATGAGCAGTTCTTC.

Only a few counts were recorded for this clonotype. The J gene is TRBJ2-3, the V gene TRBV24-1, with 9 bases that match TRBD2. In germline, CDR1 is KGHDR, CDR2 SFDVKD. V gave up 4 bases and J gave up 1 base; unmatched junction bases: 2. The CDR3 extends over 15 amino acids. In DNA, the CDR3 is TGTGCCACCAGTGAAGCTAGCGGGGGCACAGATACGCAGTATTTT. It encodes CATSEASGGTDTQYF.